This TCR beta chain appears in the sequencing data of a study of T cells in Graves' hyperthyroidism and ophthalmopathy. Amplification of TCR beta CDR3 regions used RNA as the template. TCR CDR3 regions were first amplified by RT-PCR with HTBI primers. TCRdb reprocessed the multiplex PCR reads with MiXCR, giving one entry per CDR3 protein. Here the sample spans approximately 510,000 distinct CDR3 sequences, less than 25% being singletons. This clonotype was detected ten times or more. Trimming removed 6 bases from V and 5 bases from J, with 13 bases in between. The CDR3 runs to 13 residues. The germline V gene encodes CDR1 SGHVS and CDR2 FNYEAQ.

The TCR sequence derives from a man between 18 and 35 years old with Graves' hyperthyroidism. The V and J genes are TRBV7-6 and TRBJ2-5; the D gene could be TRBD1 or TRBD2 (6 bases each). Sequenced material: blood. DNA of the CDR3: TGTGCCAGCAGGACTAGGGGGGAGGAGACCCAGTACTTC. Its translation is CASRTRGEETQYF.